The 27 T cell receptor beta chains presented below share a single source sample, sequenced in a study of regulatory T cells in long-lasting Graves disease. iRepertoire HTBI primers and Arm-PCR of CDR3 regions built TCR beta libraries. Each CDR3 protein is one row after TCRdb ran MiXCR on the multiplex PCR reads. The sample consists of some 300,000 distinct CDR3 sequences, around 23% of them appearing once. The time point was: persistent/refractory GD, antithyroid drugs over 5 years with positive TRAb. Construction of the TCR library relied on RNA isolated from PBMCs. The sample in question was peripheral blood mononuclear cells (PBMCs), obtained when the disease was refractory, from a patient treated with antithyroid drugs. These receptors were taken from a female donor with Graves disease.

This sequence joins TRBV29-1 and TRBJ1-2; the D gene is possibly TRBD1 (5 bases). The germline gives CDR1 SQVTM, CDR2 ANQGSEA. The V gene lost 7 bases and the J gene lost 8 bases, with 17 bases spanning the gap. This CDR3 region has 12 residues. As DNA, the CDR3 is TGCAGCGGGGGGGTGATGACGGAAGGCTACACCTTC. Protein product: CSGGVMTEGYTF.

This rearrangement joins TRBV10-2 to TRBJ2-7; TRBD2 matches 10 bases. CDR3 length equals 15 residues. Germline values: CDR1 WSHSY, CDR2 SAAADI. Germline trimming cut 7 bases from V and 1 base from J; bases unmatched to any gene: 7. The CDR3 bases are TGCGCCAGCACGACAGCGGGAGGGATGTCCTACGAGCAGTACTTC. Translation gives CASTTAGGMSYEQYF.

This clonotype was counted many times. This sequence joins TRBV28 and TRBJ1-5, with a tentative D call TRBD1 (5 bases). Germline V lookup: CDR1 MDHEN, CDR2 SYDVKM. CDR3 size: 18 residues. V lost 6 bases, J lost 4 bases, and 25 bases lay in between. The CDR3 DNA reads as TGTGCCAGCAGGCTTCCCCACCGGACATCTACTTCAAATCAGCCCCAGCATTTT. Its protein product is CASRLPHRTSTSNQPQHF.

The chain carries TRBV30 and TRBJ1-5, with D possibly being TRBD1 (6 bases). This CDR3 comprises 13 residues. The V gene's germline CDR1 is GTSNPN and CDR2 SVGIG (reference sequence). The V and J ends lost 5 bases and 2 bases respectively, with 10 bases between them. CDR3 nucleotides: TGTGCCTGGGACACAGGGCGCAATCAGCCCCAGCATTTT. Its protein product is CAWDTGRNQPQHF.

The chain recombines TRBV6-1 with TRBJ1-1; tentatively, D is TRBD1 (6 bases). The germline V gene encodes CDR1 MNHNS and CDR2 SASEGT. The V end lost 2 bases, the J end lost 4 bases, and 17 bases lay between the germline ends. This CDR3 contains 16 residues. DNA of the CDR3: TGTGCCAGCAGTGAATACGGGGGGGGGCGGGTCACTGAAGCTTTCTTT. It translates to CASSEYGGGRVTEAFF.

This clonotype has more than one count but fewer than ten. This chain joins TRBV20-1 and TRBJ1-1, with 9 bases that match TRBD1. Germline V gives CDR1 DFQATT, CDR2 SNEGSKA (reference sequence). CDR3 size: 14 residues. V was clipped by 1 base and J by 5 bases; unmatched bases: 5. The CDR3 DNA is TGCAGTGCTAGAGGGGGACAGGGATGGACTGAAGCTTTCTTT. Protein product: CSARGGQGWTEAFF.

The chain links TRBV29-1 to TRBJ2-5; D remains ambiguous. The CDR3 has 11 residues. V was trimmed by 2 bases and J by 5 bases, leaving 6 bases between them. Germline values: CDR1 SQVTM, CDR2 ANQGSEA. The CDR3 is CSVEFGETQYF. CDR3 nucleotide sequence: TGCAGCGTTGAATTCGGGGAGACCCAGTACTTC.

This clonotype showed up many times. V is TRBV12-3 or TRBV12-4 and J is TRBJ1-4; the D is unclear. Trimming stripped 6 bases from V and 0 bases from J, with 11 bases between. CDR3 length equals 15 residues. DNA of the CDR3: TGTGCCAGCAGCACGGACGGAGCAACTAATGAAAAACTGTTTTTT. Translating it yields CASSTDGATNEKLFF.

This clonotype was seen a few times. The chain is built from TRBV6-1 and TRBJ2-1; 8 nucleotides agree with TRBD1. Germline values: CDR1 MNHNS, CDR2 SASEGT. Trimming cost V 3 bases and J 8 bases; bases outside gene matches: 6. The CDR3 consists of 14 residues. The CDR3 coding sequence is TGTGCCAGCAGTGATCCGGGACAGGAGGATGAGCAGTTCTTC. Translation: CASSDPGQEDEQFF.

This clonotype has just one count. The genes are TRBV28 and TRBJ2-3; 7 nucleotides line up with TRBD2. V shed 8 bases and J 4 bases; nucleotides not matched to a gene: 15. The CDR3 runs to 16 residues. Germline V CDR1 and CDR2: MDHEN, SYDVKM. The DNA for the CDR3 is TGTGCCAGCGGACTGGGAGGGGTTAGTGCAGCAGATACGCAGTATTTT. It codes for CASGLGGVSAADTQYF.

This clonotype was seen repeatedly, ten times or more. J is TRBJ2-7 and V is TRBV7-2, with D possibly called TRBD1 or TRBD2 (5 bases each). CDR3 length: 13 residues. CDR1 SGHTA and CDR2 FQGNSA come from the germline V gene. The V end lost 3 bases, the J end lost 5 bases, and 11 bases lay between the germline ends. The CDR3 nucleotides read TGTGCCAGCAGCTTGGGACGGGGAGACGAGCAGTACTTC. Amino acids: CASSLGRGDEQYF.

This clonotype was detected a few times. This may come from a read error, since a much larger clone is one base off. This chain links TRBV28 with TRBJ2-7, with D uncertain. CDR1 MDHEN and CDR2 SYDVKM come from the germline V gene. Trimming pared 4 bases from V and 9 bases from J, leaving 22 bases between. The CDR3 is made up of 15 amino acids. CDR3 in amino acids: CASSSLTGVRNAQYF. The CDR3 DNA sequence: TGTGCCAGCAGTTCCTTGACGGGCGTAAGGAACGCGCAGTACTTC.

Note on this clonotype: The CDR3 end shows no conserved phenylalanine or tryptophan, and so a read error is likely. The rearrangement uses TRBV6-1 and TRBJ1-2; 10 nucleotides line up with TRBD1. Germline V gene lookup returns CDR1 MNHNS and CDR2 SASEGT. With V trimmed by 5 bases and J by 5 bases, 14 bases remained unmatched. There are 17 residues in the CDR3. In DNA, the CDR3 is TGTGCCAGCAGTCACCAGGGACAGGGGTTGGTGGGATATGGCTACACCCTC. This encodes CASSHQGQGLVGYGYTL.

The genes are TRBV7-9 and TRBJ2-5; no clear D. Trimming took off 2 bases at V and 0 bases at J, with 1 base between the two ends. Germline V CDR1 and CDR2: SEHNR, FQNEAQ (reference sequence). This CDR3 has 12 residues. CDR3 sequence (DNA): TGTGCCAGCAGCTTAAACCAAGAGACCCAGTACTTC. It yields the protein CASSLNQETQYF.

This clonotype was counted only a few times. The rearrangement uses TRBV7-3 and TRBJ1-1; no reliable D call. V was cut by 2 bases and J by 1 base, with 17 bases left in between. The CDR3 covers 17 residues. Per the germline V gene, CDR1 is SGHTA and CDR2 is FQGTGA. CDR3 DNA: TGTGCCAGCAGCTTACAAGCGTCGAACCCCCAGAACACTGAAGCTTTCTTT. Translation: CASSLQASNPQNTEAFF.

Many counts were recorded for this clonotype. The chain joins TRBV6-1 to TRBJ1-1; tentatively, D is TRBD1 (6 bases). Germline V lookup: CDR1 MNHNS, CDR2 SASEGT. V shed 10 bases and J shed 6 bases, with 24 bases lying between them. The CDR3 runs 15 residues. CDR3 in amino acids: CATASEGGASAEAFF. DNA of the CDR3: TGTGCCACTGCATCCGAGGGGGGCGCTTCTGCTGAAGCTTTCTTT.

This clonotype was seen at least ten times. The CDR3 loop is CASSYQRSNTEAFF. The CDR3 DNA is TGTGCCAGCAGTTACCAGCGATCGAACACTGAAGCTTTCTTT. This chain uses TRBV6-5 with TRBJ1-1; no firm D call. Germline lookup yields CDR1 MNHEY and CDR2 SVGAGI. Trimming shortened V by 2 bases and J by 1 base, and 8 bases separated the two germline ends. CDR3 length equals 14 residues.

This clonotype has just a few counts. This CDR3 reads CASSQSGTGSRTNYGYTF. The CDR3 nucleotides are TGCGCCAGCAGTCAATCCGGGACAGGGAGCCGGACTAACTATGGCTACACCTTC. The chain uses TRBV4-3 and TRBJ1-2; 9 bases map to TRBD1. The CDR3 is 18 amino acids. CDR1 is LGHNA, CDR2 YSLEER, per germline. V gave up 6 bases and J gave up 0 bases; unmatched junction bases: 14.

This clonotype was counted between two and nine times. This chain links TRBV15 with TRBJ2-7; TRBD1 aligns across 12 bases. Germline V gene lookup returns CDR1 LNHNV and CDR2 YYDKDF (reference sequence). V lost 0 bases and J lost 4; bases outside the gene matches: 4. The CDR3 covers 16 residues. CDR3 residues: CATSRDWGQGAYEQYF. As DNA, the CDR3 is TGTGCCACCAGCAGAGATTGGGGACAGGGGGCTTACGAGCAGTACTTC.

This clonotype was detected ten times or more. This chain connects TRBV7-9 to TRBJ2-7, with TRBD2 as a possible D gene (5 bases). This CDR3 comprises 13 residues. Deletions cut 5 bases from V and 3 bases from J, with 11 bases between. The germline V gene encodes CDR1 SEHNR and CDR2 FQNEAQ (reference sequence). This CDR3 is CASSIGRDYEQYF. CDR3 coding DNA: TGTGCCAGCAGCATAGGACGGGACTACGAGCAGTACTTC.

This clonotype was counted many times. The rearrangement uses TRBV7-3 and TRBJ2-2; D call uncertain. There are 13 residues in the CDR3. CDR1 SGHTA and CDR2 FQGTGA come from the germline V gene. V lost 1 base, J lost 5 bases, and 5 bases lay in between. The CDR3 loop is CASSLSPTGELFF. CDR3 bases: TGTGCCAGCAGCTTAAGCCCAACCGGGGAGCTGTTTTTT.

This clonotype was found many times. The genes are TRBV20-1 and TRBJ1-2; D not resolved. Germline-derived CDR1 and CDR2 are DFQATT and SNEGSKA (reference sequence). This CDR3 is built from 14 residues. The V and J ends lost 4 bases and 1 base respectively, with 13 bases between them. The CDR3 here is CSATPLNLNYGYTF. The DNA of the CDR3 is TGCAGTGCTACCCCCTTAAACCTTAACTATGGCTACACCTTC.

This rearrangement joins TRBV12-3 or TRBV12-4 to TRBJ2-7; D might be TRBD2 (6 bases). Trimming removed 5 bases at V and 8 bases at J, with 22 bases between. The CDR3 sequence is 15 residues long. The CDR3 DNA is TGTGCCAGCAGTGCTCCCGGGAGAAACTTTCTGAAGCAGTACTTC. Amino acids: CASSAPGRNFLKQYF.

This clonotype was seen repeatedly, ten times or more. The genes are TRBV7-3 and TRBJ1-1; perhaps TRBD1 as D (5 bases). CDR3 length: 13 residues. V was trimmed by 6 bases and J by 3 bases, leaving 11 bases between them. Germline lookup yields CDR1 SGHTA and CDR2 FQGTGA. The CDR3 sequence: CASSTGRDTEAFF. The CDR3 DNA sequence: TGTGCCAGCAGTACAGGCAGGGACACTGAAGCTTTCTTT.

There are a few counts of this clonotype. The CDR3 DNA follows: TGTGCCTGGAGTGTCCCCGGACAGGTGAACACTGAAGCTTTCTTT. This sequence encodes CAWSVPGQVNTEAFF. This rearrangement joins TRBV30 to TRBJ1-1, with 7 bases lining up with TRBD1. The CDR3 is made up of 15 amino acids. Germline CDR1 GTSNPN, CDR2 SVGIG (reference sequence). V was clipped by 0 bases and J by 0 bases; unmatched bases: 4.

Ten or more counts support this clonotype. The chain combines TRBV12-3 or TRBV12-4 with TRBJ1-1, with D hard to call. Deletions cut 4 bases from V and 0 bases from J, with 9 bases between. CDR3 length equals 14 residues. The CDR3 is CASSSNSMNTEAFF. In DNA, the CDR3 is TGTGCCAGCAGTTCCAACAGCATGAACACTGAAGCTTTCTTT.

This clonotype occurred a few times. CDR3 loop: CASSYPGDRENYGYTF. CDR3 coding DNA: TGTGCCAGCAGTTACCCAGGCGACAGGGAAAACTATGGCTACACCTTC. The chain has TRBV6-1 and TRBJ1-2; 7 nucleotides agree with TRBD1. The V gene's germline CDR1 is MNHNS and CDR2 SASEGT. The CDR3 extends over 16 amino acids. Trimming at V came to 5 bases and at J to 2 bases, leaving 11 bases not matched to a gene.